These T cell receptor beta chains were read from a single sample in a study of shared clonotypes between healthy human individuals. Generated by immunoSEQ multiplex PCR, the TCRdb table keeps only in-frame clones and is missing some. The data show over a million clones, about 80% seen once. The specimen sequenced was memory CD4+ T cells from PBMCs. The receptors were sampled from a man aged 18 to 29 in good health. Some clones in this sample may be carry-over from other donors' samples. Each CDR3 is given with its conserved first and last residue. The D gene is left open where the match is weak. Some rows have no size entry. The others give once, few or many, or a class for an expanded clone.

V gene: TRBV28
clone size: -
D gene: -
J gene: TRBJ1-1
CDR3 protein: CASSSQAGPTEAFF
CDR3 DNA: TGTGCCAGCAGTTCCCAGGCAGGGCCGACTGAAGCTTTCTTT

V gene: TRBV18
clone size: -
D gene: TRBD1
J gene: TRBJ1-5
CDR3 protein: CASSPLGDRAQPQHF
CDR3 DNA: TGTGCCAGCTCACCACTCGGGGACAGGGCTCAGCCCCAGCATTTT

V gene: TRBV6-5
clone size: -
D gene: -
J gene: TRBJ2-5
CDR3 protein: CASSSQGQTQYF
CDR3 DNA: TGTGCCAGCAGTAGCCAGGGGCAGACCCAGTACTTC

V gene: TRBV7-2
clone size: -
D gene: TRBD2
J gene: TRBJ2-7
CDR3 protein: CASSSQAGGPHRQYF
CDR3 DNA: TGTGCCAGCAGCTCCCAAGCGGGAGGGCCTCATCGGCAGTACTTC

V gene: TRBV11-3
clone size: -
D gene: TRBD1
J gene: TRBJ2-1
CDR3 protein: CASSFSGTGGYNEQFF
CDR3 DNA: TGTGCCAGCAGCTTCAGTGGGACAGGGGGTTACAATGAGCAGTTCTTC

V gene: TRBV6-5
clone size: -
D gene: -
J gene: TRBJ2-1
CDR3 protein: CASSSHEGSSYNEQFF
CDR3 DNA: TGTGCCAGCAGTTCGCATGAGGGGAGCTCCTACAATGAGCAGTTCTTC

V gene: TRBV10-3
clone size: -
D gene: -
J gene: TRBJ2-7
CDR3 protein: CAIRTGSYEQYF
CDR3 DNA: TGTGCCATCAGAACCGGGTCCTACGAGCAGTACTTC

V gene: TRBV28
clone size: -
D gene: TRBD1
J gene: TRBJ2-7
CDR3 protein: CASCDRDELYEQYF
CDR3 DNA: TGTGCCAGCTGCGACAGGGACGAACTCTACGAGCAGTACTTC

V gene: TRBV5-5
clone size: few
D gene: -
J gene: TRBJ1-2
CDR3 protein: CASSLPSTLGDGYTF
CDR3 DNA: TGTGCCAGCAGCTTACCATCAACTTTGGGTGATGGCTACACCTTC

V gene: TRBV7-2
clone size: -
D gene: -
J gene: TRBJ2-3
CDR3 protein: CASSPELGSGGTDTQYF
CDR3 DNA: TGTGCCAGCAGCCCCGAGCTGGGGAGTGGGGGCACAGATACGCAGTATTTT

V gene: TRBV7-9
clone size: -
D gene: TRBD2
J gene: TRBJ2-1
CDR3 protein: CASSSVATLAGGNEQFF
CDR3 DNA: TGTGCCAGCAGCTCCGTGGCCACTTTAGCGGGAGGGAATGAGCAGTTCTTC

V gene: TRBV18
clone size: -
D gene: -
J gene: TRBJ2-7
CDR3 protein: CASSPSGFYEQYF
CDR3 DNA: TGTGCCAGCTCACCTTCGGGGTTCTACGAGCAGTACTTC

V gene: TRBV11-2
clone size: -
D gene: TRBD1
J gene: TRBJ1-3
CDR3 protein: CASTRTGGALGSGNTIYF
CDR3 DNA: TGTGCCAGCACTCGGACAGGGGGCGCGTTAGGTTCTGGAAACACCATATATTTT

V gene: TRBV5-6
clone size: -
D gene: TRBD1
J gene: TRBJ2-7
CDR3 protein: CASSHRTGGYEQYF
CDR3 DNA: TGTGCCAGCAGCCATCGGACAGGGGGTTACGAGCAGTACTTC

V gene: TRBV29-1
clone size: -
D gene: -
J gene: TRBJ2-5
CDR3 protein: CSVDGQAQETQYF
CDR3 DNA: TGCAGCGTTGATGGGCAGGCTCAAGAGACCCAGTACTTC

V gene: TRBV11-2
clone size: -
D gene: -
J gene: TRBJ2-5
CDR3 protein: CASSLLTAEWETQYF
CDR3 DNA: TGTGCCAGCAGCTTATTGACAGCTGAATGGGAGACCCAGTACTTC

V gene: TRBV5-6
clone size: -
D gene: -
J gene: TRBJ2-7
CDR3 protein: CASSPRSLWGRGAEQYF
CDR3 DNA: TGTGCCAGCAGCCCCCGGAGTCTGTGGGGCAGGGGAGCCGAGCAGTACTTC

V gene: TRBV28
clone size: -
D gene: TRBD1
J gene: TRBJ1-4
CDR3 protein: CASTPAGRGGEKLFF
CDR3 DNA: TGTGCCAGCACCCCGGCGGGCAGGGGGGGTGAAAAACTGTTTTTT

V gene: TRBV5-4
clone size: -
D gene: -
J gene: TRBJ2-3
CDR3 protein: CASSIDMGVQDTQYF
CDR3 DNA: TGTGCCAGCAGCATCGACATGGGAGTCCAAGATACGCAGTATTTT

V gene: TRBV19
clone size: -
D gene: TRBD1
J gene: TRBJ1-2
CDR3 protein: CASSTSGTGWYGYTF
CDR3 DNA: TGTGCCAGTAGTACCTCCGGGACAGGGTGGTATGGCTACACCTTC

V gene: TRBV28
clone size: few
D gene: TRBD2
J gene: TRBJ2-7
CDR3 protein: CASSSNPRGRGPYEQYF
CDR3 DNA: TGTGCCAGCAGTTCCAACCCCCGTGGGAGGGGACCCTACGAGCAGTACTTC

V gene: TRBV7-2
clone size: -
D gene: -
J gene: TRBJ2-3
CDR3 protein: CASSPSRDTQYF
CDR3 DNA: TGTGCCAGCAGCCCCTCGCGGGATACGCAGTATTTT

V gene: TRBV10-3
clone size: -
D gene: TRBD2
J gene: TRBJ2-7
CDR3 protein: CAISTSGRSYEQYF
CDR3 DNA: TGTGCCATCAGCACTAGCGGGAGATCCTACGAGCAGTACTTC

V gene: TRBV10-3
clone size: -
D gene: TRBD1
J gene: TRBJ1-2
CDR3 protein: CAIRPGQNNYGYTF
CDR3 DNA: TGTGCCATCAGACCGGGACAGAATAACTATGGCTACACCTTC

V gene: TRBV5-6
clone size: -
D gene: -
J gene: TRBJ2-7
CDR3 protein: CASSLFPIYEQYF
CDR3 DNA: TGTGCCAGCAGCTTGTTTCCGATCTACGAGCAGTACTTC

V gene: TRBV5-1
clone size: -
D gene: -
J gene: TRBJ2-3
CDR3 protein: CASTLQERTDTQYF
CDR3 DNA: TGCGCCAGCACCCTACAGGAACGCACAGATACGCAGTATTTT

V gene: TRBV7-2
clone size: -
D gene: TRBD2
J gene: TRBJ2-4
CDR3 protein: CASSLVGTSGYKNIQYF
CDR3 DNA: TGTGCCAGCAGCTTAGTAGGCACTAGCGGGTATAAAAACATTCAGTACTTC

V gene: TRBV28
clone size: -
D gene: -
J gene: TRBJ2-7
CDR3 protein: CASSFSSYEQYF
CDR3 DNA: TGTGCCAGCAGTTTTAGCTCCTACGAGCAGTACTTC

V gene: TRBV29-1
clone size: -
D gene: TRBD2
J gene: TRBJ2-1
CDR3 protein: CSVGGTTSLSYNEQFF
CDR3 DNA: TGCAGCGTTGGGGGGACGACTAGCCTCTCCTACAATGAGCAGTTCTTC

V gene: TRBV18
clone size: -
D gene: -
J gene: TRBJ1-1
CDR3 protein: CASSPRLVAGPVNTEAFF
CDR3 DNA: TGTGCCAGCTCACCGAGGCTGGTCGCGGGACCGGTGAACACTGAAGCTTTCTTT

V gene: TRBV30
clone size: -
D gene: -
J gene: TRBJ1-3
CDR3 protein: CAFSQGIPGNTIYF
CDR3 DNA: TGTGCCTTTAGTCAGGGAATACCAGGAAACACCATATATTTT

V gene: TRBV6-5
clone size: -
D gene: -
J gene: TRBJ2-7
CDR3 protein: CASSYSFGYEQYF
CDR3 DNA: TGTGCCAGCAGTTACTCGTTCGGTTACGAGCAGTACTTC

V gene: TRBV2
clone size: -
D gene: -
J gene: TRBJ2-1
CDR3 protein: CASTLDFPYNEQFF
CDR3 DNA: TGTGCCAGCACCTTGGACTTCCCCTACAATGAGCAGTTCTTC

V gene: TRBV7-2
clone size: -
D gene: -
J gene: TRBJ1-2
CDR3 protein: CASSRDGYGYTF
CDR3 DNA: TGTGCCAGCAGCAGGGACGGCTATGGCTACACCTTC

V gene: TRBV4-2
clone size: -
D gene: -
J gene: TRBJ1-3
CDR3 protein: CASSQELLTVYGNTIYF
CDR3 DNA: TGTGCCAGCAGCCAAGAGTTGTTGACGGTTTACGGAAACACCATATATTTT

V gene: TRBV27
clone size: once
D gene: -
J gene: TRBJ2-1
CDR3 protein: CASSLGARTNEQFF
CDR3 DNA: TGTGCCAGCAGTTTAGGTGCCCGGACCAATGAGCAGTTCTTC

V gene: TRBV5-6
clone size: -
D gene: -
J gene: TRBJ2-3
CDR3 protein: CASSQIQGTDTQYF
CDR3 DNA: TGTGCCAGCAGCCAAATCCAGGGCACAGATACGCAGTATTTT

V gene: TRBV5-4
clone size: -
D gene: TRBD1
J gene: TRBJ1-4
CDR3 protein: CASSLKTGGEEKLFF
CDR3 DNA: TGTGCCAGCAGCTTGAAGACAGGGGGCGAGGAAAAACTGTTTTTT

V gene: TRBV7-3
clone size: -
D gene: -
J gene: TRBJ2-7
CDR3 protein: CASSLDNEGEQYF
CDR3 DNA: TGTGCCAGCAGCTTAGATAACGAGGGGGAGCAGTACTTC